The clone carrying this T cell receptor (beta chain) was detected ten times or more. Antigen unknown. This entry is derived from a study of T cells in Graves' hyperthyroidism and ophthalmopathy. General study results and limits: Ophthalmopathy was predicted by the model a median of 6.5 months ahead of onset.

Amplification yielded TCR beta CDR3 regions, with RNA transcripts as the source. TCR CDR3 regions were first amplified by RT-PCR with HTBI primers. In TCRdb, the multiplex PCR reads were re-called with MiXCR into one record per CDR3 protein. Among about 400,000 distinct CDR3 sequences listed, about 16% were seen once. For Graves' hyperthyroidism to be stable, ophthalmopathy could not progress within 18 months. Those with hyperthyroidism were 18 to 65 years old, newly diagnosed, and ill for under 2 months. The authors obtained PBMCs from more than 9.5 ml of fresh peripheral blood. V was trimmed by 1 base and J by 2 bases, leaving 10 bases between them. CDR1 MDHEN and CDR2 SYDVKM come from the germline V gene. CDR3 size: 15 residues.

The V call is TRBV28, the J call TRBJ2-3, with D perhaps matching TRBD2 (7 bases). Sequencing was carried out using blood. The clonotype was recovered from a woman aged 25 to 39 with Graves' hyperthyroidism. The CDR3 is CASSLLGGATDTQYF. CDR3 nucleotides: TGTGCCAGCAGTTTATTAGGGGGGGCCACAGATACGCAGTATTTT.